The entry below describes one TCR beta chain. What it binds is not known. Other DNA sequences in this sample translate to the same CDR3. The data were taken from a study of shared clonotypes between healthy human individuals. Overall study context: Donors, aged 18 to 49, were two women and a few men. Study findings and constraints: Memory subsets had estimated richness that was generally smaller than that of naive subsets.

Germline V lookup: CDR1 SGHRS, CDR2 YFSETQ. CDR3 size: 17 residues. After removal of 4 bases from V and 1 base from J, the junction contained 4 bases not matched to a gene. Researchers ran the assay at a deep level. The table came from immunoSEQ multiplex PCR; TCRdb's copy has only in-frame clones and leaves some out. This repertoire shows about 2 million clones, approximately 95% found once; its top ten account for roughly 1%. Terminally differentiated effector memory CD45RA+ cells were excluded by CCR7 positive selection of CD45RO-negative cells. None of the donors, who were healthy HIV-negative adults, had recently had acute infections or vaccinations.

V and J are TRBV5-1 and TRBJ2-1; TRBD2 matches at 14 bases. This TCR was recovered from a man in his late teens or twenties in good health. Source material: naive CD8+ T cells sorted from blood. The CDR3 is CASSPGLAGESYNEQFF. For the CDR3, the DNA is TGCGCCAGCAGCCCGGGACTAGCGGGAGAATCCTACAATGAGCAGTTCTTC.